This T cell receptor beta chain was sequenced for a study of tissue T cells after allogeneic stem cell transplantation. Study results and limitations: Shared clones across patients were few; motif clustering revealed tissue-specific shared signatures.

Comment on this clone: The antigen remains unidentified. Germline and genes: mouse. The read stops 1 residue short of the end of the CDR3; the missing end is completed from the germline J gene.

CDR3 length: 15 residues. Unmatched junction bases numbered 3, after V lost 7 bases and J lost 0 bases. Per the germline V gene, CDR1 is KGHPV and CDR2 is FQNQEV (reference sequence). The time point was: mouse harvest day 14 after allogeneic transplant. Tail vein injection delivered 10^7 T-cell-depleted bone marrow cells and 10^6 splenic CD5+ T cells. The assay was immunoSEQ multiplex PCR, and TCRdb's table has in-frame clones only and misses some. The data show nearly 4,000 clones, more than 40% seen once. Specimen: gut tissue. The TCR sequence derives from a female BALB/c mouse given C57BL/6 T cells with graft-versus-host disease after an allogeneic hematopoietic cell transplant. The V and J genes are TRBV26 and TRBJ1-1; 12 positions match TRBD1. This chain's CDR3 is CASIGTGGANTEVFF. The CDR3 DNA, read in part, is TGTGCCAGCATCGGGACAGGGGGCGCAAACACAGAAGTCTTC.